These T cell receptor beta chains were read from a single sample in a study of tumor-infiltrating lymphocytes in primary liver carcinoma. TCRdb fed the multiplex PCR reads into MiXCR, producing one record per CDR3 protein. The sample lists approximately 330,000 distinct CDR3 sequences; around three fifths were seen once. The material sequenced was peripheral blood. These receptors all come from a man aged 40-55 years with primary liver carcinoma and hepatitis B virus infection. The CDR3 runs from the conserved cysteine through the conserved F or W. A D gene is named only where the DNA matches it firmly. Some rows have no size entry. The others give once, few or many, or a class for an expanded clone.

>TRBJ2-5|TRBV11-2|-|few
TGTGCCAGCACCCCGTCGGCCGGAGAAGCAAGGACCCAGTACTTC
CASTPSAGEARTQYF
>TRBJ2-7|TRBV5-5|TRBD2|-
TGTGCCAGCAGCCCCGGTTTAGCGGGTGAACCCTACGAGCAGTACTTC
CASSPGLAGEPYEQYF
>TRBJ2-3|TRBV4-2|TRBD1|once
TGTGCCAGCAGCCAAGATCGGCAGGGGGCCTTGGATATGCAGTATTTT
CASSQDRQGALDMQYF
>TRBJ2-3|TRBV2|TRBD2|once
TGTGCCAGCAGTGGGACTAGTGCCGGCCCAGATACGCAGTATTTT
CASSGTSAGPDTQYF
>TRBJ2-7|TRBV12-3/TRBV12-4|-|few
TGTGCCAGCAGTCTAGGGGCTAGCCCCTACGAGCAGTACTTC
CASSLGASPYEQYF
>TRBJ2-7|TRBV21-1|-|-
TGTGCCAGCAGCCCCTATGGAGCGGGAGGGCCAATATACGAGCAGTACTTC
CASSPYGAGGPIYEQYF
>TRBJ2-3|TRBV5-1|-|-
TGCGCCAGCAGCTTAATACGCACAGATACGCAGTATTTT
CASSLIRTDTQYF
>TRBJ2-5|TRBV5-5|TRBD1|many
TGTGCCAGCAGCTCTCAGGGGGCCGGAGAGACCCAGTACTTC
CASSSQGAGETQYF
>TRBJ2-5|TRBV4-1|TRBD2|-
TGCGCCAGCAGGCACCCAGCGGGAGGGTTCCAAGAGACCAAGTACTTC
CASRHPAGGFQETKYF
>TRBJ2-3|TRBV6-6|TRBD1|-
TGTGCCAGCAGTGGGACAGGAGATACGCGGTATTTT
CASSGTGDTRYF
>TRBJ2-7|TRBV11-2|-|medium-sized
TGTGCCAGCAGCTTATATATAGGGTGGAACGAGCAGTACTTC
CASSLYIGWNEQYF
>TRBJ1-2|TRBV6-6|-|-
TGTGCCAGCAGTTACGGCAGTAGTCGCTATGGCTACACCTTC
CASSYGSSRYGYTF
>TRBJ2-3|TRBV29-1|-|-
TGCAGAGTTGGAGGGCGGCTCATAGATACGCAGTATTTT
CRVGGRLIDTQYF
>TRBJ2-7|TRBV7-9|TRBD2|-
TGTGCCAGCAGCCTTAGGAATAGCGGGACCTACGAGCAGTACTTC
CASSLRNSGTYEQYF
>TRBJ1-3|TRBV6-6|TRBD1|many
TGTGCCAGCAGTATTTCCTGGGACAGGGTGAAAGGAAACACCATATATTTT
CASSISWDRVKGNTIYF
>TRBJ2-1|TRBV30|TRBD2|-
TGTGCCTGGAGTATTTGGAGCGGGAGTGGGATTGACCAGTTCTTC
CAWSIWSGSGIDQFF
>TRBJ2-2|TRBV24-1|-|-
TGTGCCACCATGCAACAGGGAGGATCCGGGGAGCTGTTTTTT
CATMQQGGSGELFF
>TRBJ2-6|TRBV11-2|TRBD1|-
TGTGACAGCGGCGAGCCCCCGGGACAGCGACTCTCTGGGGCCAACGTCCTGACTTTC
CDSGEPPGQRLSGANVLTF
>TRBJ2-1|TRBV11-2|-|-
TGTCCCAGCAGCTTAGGTCGGGTTAATGAGCAGTCCTTC
CPSSLGRVNEQSF
>TRBJ2-5|TRBV4-1|TRBD2|-
TGCGCCGGCAGCCGAGACACTAGCGGAGAAGAGACCCAGTACTTC
CAGSRDTSGEETQYF
>TRBJ2-3|TRBV4-1|TRBD1|many
TGCGCCAGCAGCCAGACGACAGGGAGCACAGATACGCAGTATTTT
CASSQTTGSTDTQYF
>TRBJ2-7|TRBV13|-|-
TGTGCCAGCAACATCGACGCAACCTCCTACGAGCAGTACTTC
CASNIDATSYEQYF
>TRBJ1-4|TRBV6-6|TRBD1|-
TGTACCAGTAGTTACGTGCGGGGGACAGGGAATGAAAAACTGTTTTTT
CTSSYVRGTGNEKLFF
>TRBJ1-1|TRBV11-2|-|-
TGTGCCATCAGTTTAACCGCTGAAGCTTTCTTT
CAISLTAEAFF
>TRBJ1-1|TRBV28|TRBD1|-
TGTGCCAGCAAAGACGACGGGACAGCGAACACTGAAGCTTTCTTT
CASKDDGTANTEAFF
>TRBJ1-2|TRBV10-3|TRBD1|-
TGTCCCATCTTGTCGGGGACAGGGGGAAACTATGGCTACACCTTC
CPILSGTGGNYGYTF
>TRBJ2-1|TRBV28|-|-
TGTGTCACCAGTTCTGCCTCACCGGTTGACTACAATGAGCAGTTCTTC
CVTSSASPVDYNEQFF
>TRBJ2-3|TRBV11-2|-|-
TGTGTCAGTAGCTTATCGTATCAGGGCGATGTAGATACGCAGTATTTT
CVSSLSYQGDVDTQYF
>TRBJ1-1|TRBV11-2|TRBD1|-
TGTGTCAGCAACTTAGGTCGGGACAGAGGGCGGATGAAAGACACTGAAGCTTTCTTT
CVSNLGRDRGRMKDTEAFF
>TRBJ2-4|TRBV14|-|few
TGTGCCAGCAGCCAACAAGTGAGGAACATTCAGTACTTC
CASSQQVRNIQYF
>TRBJ1-1|TRBV11-2|-|once
TGTGCCAGCAGCCATCCTCGAATGAACACTGAAGCTTTCTTT
CASSHPRMNTEAFF
>TRBJ2-1|TRBV5-5|TRBD1|many
TGTGCCAGCAGCCTGAGTCCCGGGACAGGGGTAGGCGGCTATGAGCAGTTCTTC
CASSLSPGTGVGGYEQFF
>TRBJ2-5|TRBV29-1|TRBD1|many
TGCAGCGTGTGGTCAGACAGGGAAGCGGAGACCCAGTACTTC
CSVWSDREAETQYF
>TRBJ2-1|TRBV24-1|TRBD2|-
TGTGCCACCAGTGATTTGCAGACTAGCGGGAGTAGTGAGCAGTTCTTC
CATSDLQTSGSSEQFF
>TRBJ1-3|TRBV6-2/TRBV6-3|-|many
TGTGCCAGCAGCAAACACAGCGACTCTGGAAACACCATATATTTT
CASSKHSDSGNTIYF
>TRBJ2-1|TRBV6-5|-|-
TGTGCCAGCAGTTACGGGGGGCTAGCGGTCGACAATGAGCAGTTCTTC
CASSYGGLAVDNEQFF
>TRBJ2-7|TRBV11-2|-|-
TGTGCCAGCAGGTTAGATCTTCCCAAGACCTACAAGCAGTACTTC
CASRLDLPKTYKQYF
>TRBJ2-7|TRBV14|-|-
TGTGCCAGCAGCCAAGAAGGCCCTTTTTACTACGGGCAGTACTTC
CASSQEGPFYYGQYF
>TRBJ2-1|TRBV6-6|-|many
TGTGCCAGCAAGGACGGGGCGAACAATGAGCAGTTCTTC
CASKDGANNEQFF
>TRBJ2-7|TRBV4-1|TRBD1|few
TGCGCCAGCAGCCCTGGTGGGGGCAGGGGGCGATACGAGCAGTACTTC
CASSPGGGRGRYEQYF
>TRBJ2-3|TRBV24-1|TRBD2|-
TGTGCCACCAGTGATGGGACTAGCGTGGATACGCAGTATTTT
CATSDGTSVDTQYF
>TRBJ1-1|TRBV11-1|TRBD1|many
TGTGCCAGCAGCTCACAGGGGGGTGGCACTGAAGCTTTCTTT
CASSSQGGGTEAFF
>TRBJ2-1|TRBV11-2|-|-
TGTGCCAGCAACCCAGGTCGGGGCAATGAGCAATTCTTC
CASNPGRGNEQFF
>TRBJ2-1|TRBV29-1|-|-
TGCAGCGTTAAGCAGGGGGGGGATGAGCGGTTCTTC
CSVKQGGDERFF
>TRBJ1-5|TRBV6-1|-|many
TGTGCCAGCAGTGGGAGGGGGAGAAATCAGCCCCAGCATTTT
CASSGRGRNQPQHF
>TRBJ2-2|TRBV11-2|TRBD2|-
TGTGCCAGCAGCCAGGGACTAGTGGGAGTTACCGGGGAGCTGCTTTTT
CASSQGLVGVTGELLF
>TRBJ2-7|TRBV6-5|-|many
TGTGCCAGCAGTACCAACAGGGGAGGGGACGAGCAGTACTTC
CASSTNRGGDEQYF
>TRBJ2-7|TRBV11-2|-|-
TGTGCCAGCAGCTTACGAAGCAGGCTCTACGATCAGTACTTC
CASSLRSRLYDQYF
>TRBJ2-1|TRBV20-1|-|-
TGCAGTGCTAGAGATCAGTTGGTCCAGGGGCAGTTCTTC
CSARDQLVQGQFF
>TRBJ2-4|TRBV5-1|TRBD1|-
TGCGCCAGCAGCTCGGGACAGGGGGCTTACATTCAGTACTTC
CASSSGQGAYIQYF